This entry describes one TCR beta chain. Its antigen is still unknown. The record originates from a study of cytomegalovirus exposure and HLA in healthy donors. Whole-study findings and limits: A missense DCLRE1C variant was associated with V- and J-gene trimming of TCR beta chains in a later analysis, and an independent cohort replicated the association. Reported results showed that the classifier diagnosed cytomegalovirus status with high specificity and sensitivity. The majority of CMV-associated TCR beta chains were reported as apparently HLA-restricted in a later analysis. What was likely a sequencing artifact was a cluster of highly shared sequence variants.

The PCR employed 60 Vbeta primers together with 13 Jbeta primers. Sequencing used immunoSEQ multiplex PCR; TCRdb keeps in-frame clones, though not all of them. The repertoire consists of about 89,000 clones, with under 80% occurring once and the leading ten covering roughly 6.3%. Germline V gene data show CDR1 as SGDLS and CDR2 as YYNGEE. Unmatched junction bases numbered 8, after V lost 0 bases and J lost 4 bases. The CDR3 contains 16 residues. The V gene is TRBV9, the J gene TRBJ1-2; 8 bases map to TRBD1. The specimen was PBMCs. The source is a woman aged 30 to 39 in good health and CMV-seronegative. The CDR3 region is CASSVGTGQIPYGYTF. Here the CDR3 DNA reads TGTGCCAGCAGCGTAGGGACAGGGCAAATTCCCTATGGCTACACCTTC.